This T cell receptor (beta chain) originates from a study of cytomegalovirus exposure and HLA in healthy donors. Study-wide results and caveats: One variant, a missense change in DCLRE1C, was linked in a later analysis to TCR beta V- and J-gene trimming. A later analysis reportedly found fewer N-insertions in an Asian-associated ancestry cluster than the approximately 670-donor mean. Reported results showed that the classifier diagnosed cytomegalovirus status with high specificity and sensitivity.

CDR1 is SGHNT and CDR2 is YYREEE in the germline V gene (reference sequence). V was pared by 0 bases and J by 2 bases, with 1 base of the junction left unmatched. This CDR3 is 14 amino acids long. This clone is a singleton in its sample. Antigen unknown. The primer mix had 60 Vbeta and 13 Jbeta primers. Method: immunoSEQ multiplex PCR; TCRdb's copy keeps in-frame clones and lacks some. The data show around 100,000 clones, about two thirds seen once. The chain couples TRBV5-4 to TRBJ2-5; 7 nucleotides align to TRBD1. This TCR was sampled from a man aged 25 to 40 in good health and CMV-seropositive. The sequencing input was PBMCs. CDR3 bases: TGTGCCAGCAGCTTGGACAGGGGACAAGAGACCCAGTACTTC. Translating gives CASSLDRGQETQYF.